This TCR beta chain was sequenced in a study of cytomegalovirus exposure and HLA in healthy donors. Study-wide results and limits: Previous analysis showed most TCR beta V segments were productive about 87% or about 30% of the time.

The CDR3 contains 14 residues. Trimming removed 2 bases at V and 6 bases at J, with 11 bases between. The germline gives CDR1 SGHAT, CDR2 FQDESV (reference sequence). The primer mix had 60 Vbeta and 13 Jbeta primers. Some clones are missing from TCRdb's copy, which holds only in-frame ones; the method was immunoSEQ multiplex PCR. The data show some 180,000 clones, roughly 85% seen once. A note on this clone: Antigen specificity is unknown.

This rearrangement joins TRBV11-1 to TRBJ2-1, with D possibly TRBD1 on 6 matching bases. The TCR comes from a woman aged 50 to 65 in good health and CMV-seronegative. Sequences were obtained from PBMCs. CDR3 sequence reads: CASSLSRGGNEQFF. The CDR3 DNA is TGTGCCAGCAGCTTATCCAGGGGCGGCAATGAGCAGTTCTTC.